Listed below are T cell receptor beta chains from one sample, sequenced in a study of T cells in Graves' hyperthyroidism and ophthalmopathy. TCRdb reprocessed the multiplex PCR reads with MiXCR, giving one entry per CDR3 protein. The table has hundreds of thousands of distinct CDR3 sequences, about a sixth seen once. The specimen sequenced was blood. The receptors were gathered from a woman in her thirties or forties with Graves' ophthalmopathy. Both conserved end residues are part of each CDR3. Fields, in order: CDR3 protein, CDR3 DNA, D gene, J gene, clone size, V gene. D genes are given only for firm matches. Size tells how often a clone was seen (once, few, many) or the class of an expanded clone, and some rows leave it out.

CDR3 protein: CASRRTSGSIGDTQYF
CDR3 DNA: TGTGCCAGCAGGCGGACTAGCGGGAGTATCGGAGATACGCAGTATTTT
D gene: TRBD2
J gene: TRBJ2-3
clone size: -
V gene: TRBV11-2

CDR3 protein: CASSPTRDRTDNEQFF
CDR3 DNA: TGTGCCAGCAGCCCGACCCGGGACAGGACGGACAATGAGCAGTTCTTC
D gene: TRBD1
J gene: TRBJ2-1
clone size: many
V gene: TRBV11-2

CDR3 protein: CSARDSARGRADTQYF
CDR3 DNA: TGCAGTGCTAGAGATTCGGCCAGGGGCCGGGCAGATACGCAGTATTTT
D gene: -
J gene: TRBJ2-3
clone size: many
V gene: TRBV20-1

CDR3 protein: CASSDRPALAETQYF
CDR3 DNA: TGTGCCAGCAGTGACCGCCCCGCCCTGGCGGAGACCCAGTACTTC
D gene: -
J gene: TRBJ2-5
clone size: once
V gene: TRBV25-1

CDR3 protein: CASTNVLSVNEKLFF
CDR3 DNA: TGTGCCAGCACCAACGTCCTATCTGTGAATGAAAAACTGTTTTTT
D gene: -
J gene: TRBJ1-4
clone size: many
V gene: TRBV6-1

CDR3 protein: CASSQEAGWTDTQYF
CDR3 DNA: TGTGCCAGCAGCCAAGAGGCAGGGTGGACAGATACGCAGTATTTT
D gene: -
J gene: TRBJ2-3
clone size: many
V gene: TRBV3-1

CDR3 protein: CSARSGQGWTDTQYF
CDR3 DNA: TGCAGTGCTAGGTCTGGGCAGGGGTGGACAGATACGCAGTATTTT
D gene: -
J gene: TRBJ2-3
clone size: many
V gene: TRBV20-1

CDR3 protein: CASSYRGGISSGNTIYF
CDR3 DNA: TGTGCCAGCAGTTACCGCGGAGGGATCAGCTCTGGAAACACCATATATTTT
D gene: -
J gene: TRBJ1-3
clone size: -
V gene: TRBV6-2/TRBV6-3

CDR3 protein: CASSQDQGGGLETQYF
CDR3 DNA: TGTGCCAGCAGCCAAGATCAGGGGGGGGGCCTGGAGACCCAGTACTTC
D gene: -
J gene: TRBJ2-5
clone size: few
V gene: TRBV4-2

CDR3 protein: CASSHQPAEQFF
CDR3 DNA: TGCGCCAGCAGTCACCAGCCGGCGGAGCAGTTCTTC
D gene: -
J gene: TRBJ2-1
clone size: -
V gene: TRBV10-2

CDR3 protein: CSASRGGSRLDTQYF
CDR3 DNA: TGCAGTGCTTCCAGGGGGGGATCACGGTTAGATACGCAGTATTTT
D gene: -
J gene: TRBJ2-3
clone size: many
V gene: TRBV20-1

CDR3 protein: CASSFIGRLETQYF
CDR3 DNA: TGTGCCAGCAGCTTTATAGGTCGGCTAGAGACCCAGTACTTC
D gene: -
J gene: TRBJ2-5
clone size: few
V gene: TRBV7-9

CDR3 protein: CSVGEGADYGYTF
CDR3 DNA: TGCAGCGTGGGGGAGGGGGCTGACTATGGCTACACCTTC
D gene: TRBD1
J gene: TRBJ1-2
clone size: once
V gene: TRBV29-1

CDR3 protein: CASGTLGAPSNEQFF
CDR3 DNA: TGCGCCAGCGGAACGCTCGGGGCCCCCTCCAATGAGCAGTTCTTC
D gene: -
J gene: TRBJ2-1
clone size: few
V gene: TRBV10-2

CDR3 protein: CASSQDGLYQPQHF
CDR3 DNA: TGCGCCAGCAGCCAAGATGGGCTCTACCAGCCCCAGCATTTT
D gene: -
J gene: TRBJ1-5
clone size: -
V gene: TRBV4-1

CDR3 protein: CASSQDTETQYF
CDR3 DNA: TGTGCCAGCAGCCAAGATACGGAGACCCAGTACTTC
D gene: -
J gene: TRBJ2-5
clone size: many
V gene: TRBV3-1

CDR3 protein: CASSQGWGLVFEQFF
CDR3 DNA: TGTGCCAGCAGCCAAGGGTGGGGACTAGTTTTTGAGCAGTTCTTC
D gene: TRBD2
J gene: TRBJ2-1
clone size: many
V gene: TRBV3-1

CDR3 protein: CAIRRDSDSSPLHF
CDR3 DNA: TGTGCCATCAGGCGGGACTCCGATAGTTCACCCCTCCACTTT
D gene: -
J gene: TRBJ1-6
clone size: few
V gene: TRBV10-3

CDR3 protein: CASSLWDRGRLEEAFF
CDR3 DNA: TGTGCCAGCAGTCTTTGGGACAGGGGCCGACTAGAGGAAGCTTTCTTT
D gene: TRBD1
J gene: TRBJ1-1
clone size: -
V gene: TRBV28

CDR3 protein: CATSRATGLLSSYNEQFF
CDR3 DNA: TGTGCCACCAGCAGAGCTACAGGGTTACTGAGCTCCTACAATGAGCAGTTCTTC
D gene: -
J gene: TRBJ2-1
clone size: many
V gene: TRBV15

CDR3 protein: CASSPPQGVEQFF
CDR3 DNA: TGTGCCAGCAGTCCCCCCCAGGGGGTTGAGCAGTTCTTC
D gene: TRBD1
J gene: TRBJ2-1
clone size: -
V gene: TRBV2

CDR3 protein: CASIRTGNEQYF
CDR3 DNA: TGTGCCAGCATCCGGACAGGGAACGAGCAGTACTTC
D gene: TRBD1
J gene: TRBJ2-7
clone size: few
V gene: TRBV7-9

CDR3 protein: CASKDGPNEKLFF
CDR3 DNA: TGTGCCAGCAAGGACGGCCCTAATGAAAAACTGTTTTTT
D gene: -
J gene: TRBJ1-4
clone size: -
V gene: TRBV6-1

CDR3 protein: CASKWDPTDTQYF
CDR3 DNA: TGTGCCAGCAAGTGGGACCCCACAGATACGCAGTATTTT
D gene: -
J gene: TRBJ2-3
clone size: -
V gene: TRBV2

CDR3 protein: CSARPKAGSNTGELFF
CDR3 DNA: TGCAGTGCTAGACCCAAAGCGGGCTCGAACACCGGGGAGCTGTTTTTT
D gene: -
J gene: TRBJ2-2
clone size: -
V gene: TRBV20-1

CDR3 protein: CAWSLGQNQPQHF
CDR3 DNA: TGTGCCTGGAGTTTAGGACAGAATCAGCCCCAGCATTTT
D gene: -
J gene: TRBJ1-5
clone size: -
V gene: TRBV30

CDR3 protein: CASSLFGAESYNEQYF
CDR3 DNA: TGCGCCAGCAGCTTGTTCGGGGCTGAATCCTACAATGAGCAGTACTTC
D gene: -
J gene: TRBJ2-7
clone size: -
V gene: TRBV5-1

CDR3 protein: CAWNRGSADTQYF
CDR3 DNA: TGTGCCTGGAACCGGGGATCAGCAGATACGCAGTATTTT
D gene: -
J gene: TRBJ2-3
clone size: many
V gene: TRBV30

CDR3 protein: CASSLAASGRQTQYF
CDR3 DNA: TGTGCCAGCAGCTTAGCGGCTAGCGGGAGACAGACCCAGTACTTC
D gene: TRBD2
J gene: TRBJ2-5
clone size: few
V gene: TRBV11-2

CDR3 protein: CASSVAATAQSYEQYF
CDR3 DNA: TGTGCCAGCAGCGTAGCCGCGACGGCACAATCCTACGAGCAGTACTTC
D gene: -
J gene: TRBJ2-7
clone size: few
V gene: TRBV9

CDR3 protein: CASSFISGRARGEQFF
CDR3 DNA: TGCGCCAGCAGCTTCATTAGCGGGAGGGCCCGTGGTGAGCAGTTCTTC
D gene: TRBD2
J gene: TRBJ2-1
clone size: many
V gene: TRBV5-1

CDR3 protein: CSARERGGYQPQHF
CDR3 DNA: TGCAGTGCTAGAGAAAGGGGGGGCTATCAGCCCCAGCATTTT
D gene: -
J gene: TRBJ1-5
clone size: many
V gene: TRBV20-1

CDR3 protein: CASRVPGQRFFF
CDR3 DNA: TGTGCCAGCAGGGTCCCGGGACAGAGGTTCTTCTTC
D gene: TRBD1
J gene: TRBJ2-1
clone size: -
V gene: TRBV28

CDR3 protein: CASSLAVYEQYF
CDR3 DNA: TGTGCCAGCAGTTTAGCAGTCTACGAGCAGTACTTC
D gene: -
J gene: TRBJ2-7
clone size: few
V gene: TRBV12-3/TRBV12-4

CDR3 protein: CASSQDPIAGRATNEKLFF
CDR3 DNA: TGTGCCAGCAGCCAAGATCCCATAGCTGGCAGAGCAACTAATGAAAAACTGTTTTTT
D gene: -
J gene: TRBJ1-4
clone size: many
V gene: TRBV3-1

CDR3 protein: CASSPRQGKDEQYF
CDR3 DNA: TGTGCCAGCAGCCCGAGACAGGGGAAAGACGAGCAGTACTTC
D gene: TRBD1
J gene: TRBJ2-7
clone size: few
V gene: TRBV9

CDR3 protein: CASSAQQGKYF
CDR3 DNA: TGTGCCAGCAGTGCCCAACAGGGGAAGTACTTC
D gene: TRBD1
J gene: TRBJ2-7
clone size: many
V gene: TRBV2

CDR3 protein: CAFRTRQETQYF
CDR3 DNA: TGTGCCTTTAGGACACGGCAAGAGACCCAGTACTTC
D gene: -
J gene: TRBJ2-5
clone size: -
V gene: TRBV12-5

CDR3 protein: CSGTGVSTDTQYF
CDR3 DNA: TGCAGCGGGACTGGGGTTTCCACAGATACGCAGTATTTT
D gene: -
J gene: TRBJ2-3
clone size: many
V gene: TRBV29-1

CDR3 protein: CASSPRAGGQETQYF
CDR3 DNA: TGTGCCAGCTCACCGAGAGCGGGAGGGCAGGAGACCCAGTACTTC
D gene: TRBD2
J gene: TRBJ2-5
clone size: many
V gene: TRBV18

CDR3 protein: CASSEAAGGRLNYNEQFF
CDR3 DNA: TGTGCCAGCAGTGAAGCTGCGGGTGGCCGATTAAACTACAATGAGCAGTTCTTC
D gene: -
J gene: TRBJ2-1
clone size: many
V gene: TRBV2

CDR3 protein: CASSYLLGQPQHF
CDR3 DNA: TGTGCCAGCAGCTACCTACTGGGGCAGCCCCAGCATTTT
D gene: -
J gene: TRBJ1-5
clone size: -
V gene: TRBV7-8

CDR3 protein: CAWSPGTSGRAGTQYF
CDR3 DNA: TGTGCCTGGAGTCCGGGGACTAGCGGGAGGGCAGGTACGCAGTATTTT
D gene: TRBD2
J gene: TRBJ2-3
clone size: many
V gene: TRBV30

CDR3 protein: CASATEDGTQYF
CDR3 DNA: TGTGCCAGCGCTACAGAGGACGGGACCCAGTACTTC
D gene: -
J gene: TRBJ2-5
clone size: many
V gene: TRBV18

CDR3 protein: CASRTGGTDTQYF
CDR3 DNA: TGTGCCAGCAGGACGGGGGGCACAGATACGCAGTATTTT
D gene: -
J gene: TRBJ2-3
clone size: many
V gene: TRBV2

CDR3 protein: CATRRGGPQETQYF
CDR3 DNA: TGTGCCACCCGGAGAGGAGGGCCCCAAGAGACCCAGTACTTC
D gene: -
J gene: TRBJ2-5
clone size: many
V gene: TRBV2

CDR3 protein: CASSNFGASNQPQHF
CDR3 DNA: TGTGCCAGTAGTAATTTCGGGGCTAGCAATCAGCCCCAGCATTTT
D gene: -
J gene: TRBJ1-5
clone size: -
V gene: TRBV19

CDR3 protein: CSAQRGTEREQYF
CDR3 DNA: TGCAGTGCTCAGCGGGGGACCGAACGGGAGCAGTACTTC
D gene: TRBD2
J gene: TRBJ2-7
clone size: many
V gene: TRBV20-1

CDR3 protein: CASSRRLAGDVYNEQFF
CDR3 DNA: TGTGCCAGCAGCCGAAGACTAGCGGGGGACGTCTACAATGAGCAGTTCTTC
D gene: TRBD2
J gene: TRBJ2-1
clone size: many
V gene: TRBV3-1